These 7 T cell receptor beta chains share one sample of origin, sequenced in a study of blood T cells in healthy people across ages. A second PCR, run for about 7 to 11 cycles, used a sample-barcoded 5' primer plus a J-beta primer mix. TCRdb itself ran the 5' RACE reads through MiXCR, one entry per CDR3 protein. The data contain around 1,500,000 distinct CDR3 sequences, 35% to 45% of them seen just once; the ten biggest clones take up roughly 7.7%. Sequenced: blood. The receptors shown here come from a woman younger than 30 in good health.

The chain couples TRBV4-1 to TRBJ2-5, with D perhaps being TRBD1 or TRBD2 (5 bases each). This CDR3 spans 17 amino acids. Per germline, CDR1 MGHRA and CDR2 YSYEKL. Between the trimmed V and J ends, which lost 1 base and 4 bases, there was a span of 19 bases. The CDR3 DNA reads TGCGCCAGCAGCCAAGCGCTTCAGGGACCCAGCGTAGAGACCCAGTACTTC. Its translation is CASSQALQGPSVETQYF.

This chain joins TRBV5-6 and TRBJ2-7; TRBD1 aligns across 8 bases. Germline V gene sequence: CDR1 SGHDT, CDR2 YYEEEE. Trimming cost V 1 base and J 3 bases; bases outside gene matches: 3. The CDR3 totals 14 residues. The CDR3 nucleotides are TGTGCCAGCAGCTTGTGGGACAGGCACTACGAGCAGTACTTC. Protein product: CASSLWDRHYEQYF.

This clonotype was recorded at least ten times. V gene TRBV10-3 combines with J gene TRBJ1-2; D remains ambiguous. CDR3 length equals 15 residues. The germline V gene has CDR1 ENHRY and CDR2 SYGVKD. V was trimmed by 0 bases and J by 2 bases, leaving 10 bases between them. Here the CDR3 reads CAISESSNLNYGYTF. CDR3 DNA sequence: TGTGCCATCAGTGAGTCGTCTAACCTAAACTATGGCTACACCTTC.

The chain combines TRBV7-9 with TRBJ1-5, with D unclear. The V gene's germline CDR1 is SEHNR and CDR2 FQNEAQ (reference sequence). The length of the CDR3 is 17 residues. V gave up 1 base and J gave up 7 bases, with 20 bases separating them. CDR3 bases: TGTGCCAGCAGCTTAGGGGTGGCTGCGTCCCCAGGACAGCCCCAGCATTTT. It encodes CASSLGVAASPGQPQHF.

This clonotype was seen a few times. The chain carries TRBV7-9 and TRBJ2-3, with TRBD1 identical over 8 bases. V gave up 1 base and J gave up 6 bases; unmatched junction bases: 6. The CDR3 loop spans 15 amino acids. CDR1 and CDR2 from the germline V gene are SEHNR and FQNEAQ (reference sequence). CDR3 sequence: CASSLGTGSMDTQYF. DNA of the CDR3: TGTGCCAGCAGCTTAGGGACAGGGAGTATGGATACGCAGTATTTT. The variable domain in full, with the rest retrieved from reference TRBV7-9 and TRBJ2-3, is DTGVSQNPRHKITKRGQNVTFRCDPISEHNRLYWYRQTLGQGPEFLTYFQNEAQLEKSRLLSDRFSAERPKGSFSTLEIQRTEQGDSAMYLCASSLGTGSMDTQYFGPGTRLTVL.

The chain has TRBV20-1 and TRBJ2-7; D is possibly TRBD1 or TRBD2 (5 bases each). Germline V gives CDR1 DFQATT, CDR2 SNEGSKA (reference sequence). The CDR3 extends over 14 amino acids. V lost 5 bases, J lost 2 bases, and 16 bases lay in between. The CDR3, as DNA: TGCAGTGCTGGGACCTGGGCTGTAACCTACGAGCAGTACTTC. This sequence encodes CSAGTWAVTYEQYF.

The chain recombines TRBV20-1 with TRBJ2-1; 11 bases are a match to TRBD2. Per germline, CDR1 DFQATT and CDR2 SNEGSKA (reference sequence). The CDR3 sequence is 16 residues long. With 6 bases clipped from V and 4 bases from J, the junction kept 11 bases outside the gene matches. CDR3 sequence (DNA): TGCAGTGCCGAGGAAACTAGCGGGAGCCGTTACAATGAGCAGTTCTTC. Translation gives CSAEETSGSRYNEQFF.